This T cell receptor beta chain is from a study of T cell changes during pregnancy in multiple sclerosis. The assay was immunoSEQ multiplex PCR, and TCRdb's table has in-frame clones only and misses some. The sample lists approximately 83,000 clones; 80% to 95% were seen once. The CDR3 totals 15 residues. From germline, CDR1 is LNHDA and CDR2 SQIVND (reference sequence). The junction had 4 bases not matched to a gene; V was cut back by 4 bases and J by 0 bases. The sequenced sample was peripheral blood, obtained in the first trimester of pregnancy. The receptor comes from a female donor with multiple sclerosis, enrolled in a pregnancy study. The genes are TRBV19 and TRBJ1-1, with 8 bases that match TRBD1. The CDR3 reads CASSKGTGLNTEAFF. CDR3 bases: TGTGCCAGTAGTAAGGGGACAGGATTGAACACTGAAGCTTTCTTT.